These T cell receptor beta chains were read from a single sample in a study of T cell responses to AZD1222 COVID-19 vaccine. Clones were sequenced by immunoSEQ multiplex PCR, and TCRdb holds only the in-frame ones, with some missing. Among fewer than 150,000 clones listed, about 86% were seen once. The sample here was peripheral blood, taken on day 0 of AZD1222 vaccination. These receptors were obtained from an adult in good health. CDR3s include the opening cysteine and the closing phenylalanine or tryptophan. The D gene is left open where the match is weak. Where a row states a size, it is once, few, many or the class of an expanded clone; other rows omit it.

j_gene | v_gene | abundance | d_gene | CDR3nt | CDR3aa
TRBJ1-5 | TRBV5-6 | . | . | TGTGCCAGCAGCTTTTCCCGGGGACTCATGGCTTTT | CASSFSRGLMAF
TRBJ1-4 | TRBV30 | . | TRBD1 | TGTGCCTGGAGTCTATTCCGGGACAGGGAGGAAAAACTGTTTTTT | CAWSLFRDREEKLFF
TRBJ1-2 | TRBV28 | . | . | TGTGCCAGCAGTACCGGACAGTTCACATCATATGGCTACACCTTC | CASSTGQFTSYGYTF
TRBJ1-1 | TRBV7-2 | . | . | TGTGCCAGCAGCTCCACAGGGACCACTGAAGCTTTCTTT | CASSSTGTTEAFF
TRBJ1-1 | TRBV4-3 | once | . | TGCGCCAGCAGCCAAGAGGGGTACCCCGAAGCTTTCTTT | CASSQEGYPEAFF
TRBJ1-5 | TRBV6-6 | . | TRBD1 | TGTGCCAGCAGCCCCCGGACAGGGACCTATACGCCCCAGCATTTT | CASSPRTGTYTPQHF
TRBJ1-1 | TRBV5-1 | few | . | TGCGCCAGCAGCTTTGGGACAAGAATGAACACTGAAGCTTTCTTT | CASSFGTRMNTEAFF
TRBJ1-1 | TRBV2 | . | . | TGTGCCAGCAGGCCGGGACACCGGGACACTGAAGCTTTCTTT | CASRPGHRDTEAFF
TRBJ1-5 | TRBV27 | . | . | TGTGCCAGCAGTTTAAAAGGGGATCAGCCCCAGCATTTT | CASSLKGDQPQHF
TRBJ2-7 | TRBV7-2 | . | TRBD2 | TGTGCCAGCAGCTCGCCGGGACTAGCGGAACAGCAGTACTTC | CASSSPGLAEQQYF
TRBJ2-1 | TRBV7-3 | once | TRBD2 | TGTGCCAGCAGCTCGACTAGCGGGAGGGCCGGTGGGAAGGTCTTC | CASSSTSGRAGGKVF
TRBJ1-6 | TRBV10-2 | once | TRBD1 | TGCGCCAGCTGCTCAGGGGGCGAAGGTTCACCCCTCCACTTT | CASCSGGEGSPLHF
TRBJ1-4 | TRBV19 | . | . | TGTGCCAGGCCCCTGTGCATTCGGGAAAAACTGTTTTTT | CARPLCIREKLFF
TRBJ1-5 | TRBV12-3/TRBV12-4 | . | TRBD1 | TGTGCCAGCAGGGAAACAGGGGACCAGCCCCAGCATTTT | CASRETGDQPQHF
TRBJ1-3 | TRBV7-3 | . | . | TGTGCCAGCAGCTTATTCGTTGGGAACACCATATATTTT | CASSLFVGNTIYF
TRBJ1-6 | TRBV12-5 | . | . | TGTGCTAGTGGTTTGGGGCCTCCTTATAATTCACCCCTCCACTTT | CASGLGPPYNSPLHF
TRBJ1-2 | TRBV5-1 | . | . | TGCGCCAGCAGCCACGACAGTTCCTATGGCTACACCTTC | CASSHDSSYGYTF
TRBJ2-3 | TRBV7-2 | . | . | TGTGCCAGCAGCTTAGCAGATACGCAGTATTTT | CASSLADTQYF
TRBJ2-3 | TRBV28 | . | TRBD2 | TGTGCCCTCGCCCCCACCCTACTAGCGGGAGTTACCACAGATACGCAGTATTTT | CALAPTLLAGVTTDTQYF
TRBJ1-2 | TRBV7-2 | . | . | TGTGCCAGCAGCTTGACGGGGTATGGCTACACCTTC | CASSLTGYGYTF
TRBJ2-3 | TRBV28 | . | . | TGTGCCAGCAAGTCTAGCACAGATACGCAGTATTTT | CASKSSTDTQYF
TRBJ2-1 | TRBV9 | once | TRBD2 | TGTGCCAGCAGCGTAGAATTAGCGGGGCTCAGTGAGCAGTTCTTC | CASSVELAGLSEQFF
TRBJ2-3 | TRBV6-5 | . | TRBD1 | TGTGCCACAACTCGACAGGGATCAGGGACAGATACGCAGTATTTT | CATTRQGSGTDTQYF
TRBJ1-1 | TRBV7-9 | . | . | TGTGCCAGCAGCCCACTATTGGGGATACAGGCTTTCTTT | CASSPLLGIQAFF
TRBJ1-1 | TRBV6-2/TRBV6-3 | . | . | TGTGCCAGCAGTGGGATGGGAGCTGAAGCTTTCTTT | CASSGMGAEAFF
TRBJ1-2 | TRBV24-1 | . | . | TGTGCCACCAGTGATTCCCGGACGAACTATGGCTACACCTTC | CATSDSRTNYGYTF
TRBJ1-3 | TRBV20-1 | . | . | TGCAGCACCCTTACTGGAAACACCATATATTTT | CSTLTGNTIYF
TRBJ2-6 | TRBV4-1 | . | TRBD2 | TGCGCCAGCAGCCAAGAGGGTAGCGGGAGAGTAGGACCTGGGGCCAACGTCCTGACTTTC | CASSQEGSGRVGPGANVLTF
TRBJ1-5 | TRBV5-1 | . | . | TGCGCCAGCAGACTGGACACCCTCGGGCCCCAGCATTTT | CASRLDTLGPQHF
TRBJ1-3 | TRBV5-1 | . | . | TGCGCCAGCAGCCCGGCCGTCTCTGGAAACACCATATATTTT | CASSPAVSGNTIYF
TRBJ1-5 | TRBV7-6 | . | . | TGTGCCAGCAGCTTAGTACCCCGGGGAGGCGCTCAGCCCCAGCATTTT | CASSLVPRGGAQPQHF
TRBJ2-5 | TRBV19 | . | TRBD2 | TGTGCCAGTAGTATAGATCGGGGGGGCAGGGAGACCCAGTACTTC | CASSIDRGGRETQYF
TRBJ2-7 | TRBV25-1 | few | TRBD1 | TGTGCCAGCAGTGTGGACCGGGACAGGGTGTACGAGCAGTACTTC | CASSVDRDRVYEQYF
TRBJ1-6 | TRBV27 | once | TRBD1 | TGTGCCAGCACTACCGGGACAGGTGAAAATTCACCCCTCCACTTT | CASTTGTGENSPLHF
TRBJ2-1 | TRBV9 | . | TRBD2 | TGTGCCAGCAGTGGTAGAATGGGGACTAGCGGAAATGAGCAGTTCTTC | CASSGRMGTSGNEQFF
TRBJ2-3 | TRBV7-2 | . | . | TGTGCCAGCAGCTTCGCGAGGAACACAGATACGCAGTATTTT | CASSFARNTDTQYF
TRBJ1-3 | TRBV19 | . | . | TGTGCCAGTAGTATAGTAGGGGATCGTAGAAACACCATATATTTT | CASSIVGDRRNTIYF
TRBJ1-2 | TRBV27 | . | TRBD1 | TGTGCCAGCAGTGCCGGGACAGGGGGCTCACGCACCTTC | CASSAGTGGSRTF
TRBJ1-2 | TRBV5-1 | . | . | TGCGCCAGCAGCTTGGGGACTTCGACTAACTATGGCTACACCTTC | CASSLGTSTNYGYTF
TRBJ2-5 | TRBV19 | . | . | TGTGCCAGTAGTATCGGAAGCTTCGGGGAGACCCAGTACTTC | CASSIGSFGETQYF
TRBJ1-1 | TRBV4-2 | . | TRBD1 | TGTGCCAGCAGCTTCAGACAGGGGGCGGCGAACACTGAAGCTTTCTTT | CASSFRQGAANTEAFF
TRBJ1-2 | TRBV24-1 | . | TRBD1 | TGTGCCACCAGTGATCCAATGGACAGGGAGGGCGGCTACACCTTC | CATSDPMDREGGYTF
TRBJ2-7 | TRBV10-3 | . | . | TGTGCCATCAGTGAGGGGCTTAGGAGCTCCTACGAGCAGTACTTC | CAISEGLRSSYEQYF
TRBJ2-1 | TRBV29-1 | once | TRBD1 | TGCAGCGCTGACAGGGTCAATGAGCAGTTCTTC | CSADRVNEQFF
TRBJ2-5 | TRBV3-1/TRBV3-2 | . | TRBD2 | TGTGCCAGCGCACCGGGACTAGCGGGAGAGACCCAGTACTTC | CASAPGLAGETQYF